The next 9 T cell receptor beta chains were all read from a single sample in a study of CD8 T cell repertoires and HIV-1 epitope variants. Clones were sequenced by immunoSEQ multiplex PCR, and TCRdb holds only the in-frame ones, with some missing. The sample yields under 100,000 clones, roughly 77% seen once. Sequencing was carried out using uncultured baseline CD8+ T cells from peripheral blood mononuclear cells (PBMCs). Receptor source: a male donor with HIV.

The chain employs TRBV5-4 and TRBJ2-5; 7 bases align to TRBD2. The CDR3 is 15 residues long. Germline V gene sequence: CDR1 SGHNT, CDR2 YYREEE (reference sequence). The V segment lost 0 bases and the J segment 2 bases; nucleotides outside the gene matches: 4. This CDR3 reads CASSLDPAGQETQYF. In DNA form, the CDR3 reads TGTGCCAGCAGCTTGGACCCAGCGGGGCAAGAGACCCAGTACTTC.

To note about this clone: A read error may account for a junction end that differs from germline. This chain connects TRBV18 to TRBJ2-7, with 7 nucleotides matching TRBD1. Germline lookup yields CDR1 KGHSH and CDR2 LQKENI. The CDR3 loop spans 15 amino acids. The CDR3 sequence is CASPPYRDSPYEQYF. The DNA of the CDR3 is TGTGCCAGCCCACCGTATCGGGACAGTCCCTACGAGCAGTACTTC.

This sequence joins TRBV28 and TRBJ1-6; D may be TRBD1 (6 bases). The CDR3 loop spans 15 amino acids. The germline gives CDR1 MDHEN, CDR2 SYDVKM. V lost 3 bases and J lost 6, with 12 bases in between. CDR3 nucleotide sequence: TGTGCCAGCAGTTTCGAACAGGGCGGTAATTCACCCCTCCACTTT. This translates into CASSFEQGGNSPLHF.

The sample holds a few counts of this clone. The V and J genes are TRBV29-1 and TRBJ1-2, with D possibly TRBD1 on 5 matching bases. Trimming shortened V by 7 bases and J by 2 bases, and 11 bases separated the two germline ends. Germline V gene data show CDR1 as SQVTM and CDR2 as ANQGSEA. CDR3 length equals 12 residues. The CDR3 protein is CSGGGVNYGYTF. DNA for the CDR3: TGCAGCGGTGGAGGGGTGAACTATGGCTACACCTTC.

This chain connects TRBV7-2 to TRBJ2-3; TRBD2 is a possible D gene (6 bases). Trimming shortened V by 3 bases and J by 3 bases, and 10 bases separated the two germline ends. The V gene's germline CDR1 is SGHTA and CDR2 FQGNSA. This CDR3 comprises 14 residues. CDR3 sequence (DNA): TGTGCCAGCAGCTTGGGAGGCCGGACAGATACGCAGTATTTT. Protein product: CASSLGGRTDTQYF.

The CDR3 nucleotides read TGTGCCAGTAGTATGGGGATGAAGTCTGAAGCTTTCTTT. Translated, it gives CASSMGMKSEAFF. The V and J genes are TRBV19 and TRBJ1-1; D call uncertain. The CDR3 covers 13 residues. Germline V gene data show CDR1 as LNHDA and CDR2 as SQIVND (reference sequence). Trimming removed 3 bases from V and 6 bases from J, with 11 bases in between.

The V gene is TRBV5-1, the J gene TRBJ2-2; either TRBD1 or TRBD2 may fit D (5 bases each). The CDR3 is 15 residues long. V was cut by 4 bases and J by 0 bases, with 10 bases left in between. Germline-derived CDR1 and CDR2 are SGHRS and YFSETQ. The CDR3 DNA is TGCGCCAGCAGCCTAGGGACGACGAACACCGGGGAGCTGTTTTTT. Amino acid sequence: CASSLGTTNTGELFF.

V gene TRBV4-2 combines with J gene TRBJ2-2; 8 bases are shared with TRBD2. V was pared by 4 bases and J by 8 bases, with 6 bases of the junction left unmatched. This CDR3 comprises 14 residues. CDR1 LGHNA and CDR2 YNFKEQ come from the germline V gene. CDR3 DNA: TGTGCCAGCAGCCCCCTGAGCGGGGGTGGGGAGCTGTTTTTT. Translated: CASSPLSGGGELFF.

This clone was counted a few times. J is TRBJ2-7 and V is TRBV2; D may correspond to TRBD1 or TRBD2 (6 bases each). This CDR3 spans 15 amino acids. Germline loops: CDR1 SNHLY, CDR2 FYNNEI. The V end lost 1 base, the J end lost 4 bases, and 14 bases lay between the germline ends. CDR3 loop: CASSEVGGWEYEQYF. DNA of the CDR3: TGTGCCAGCAGTGAAGTGGGGGGCTGGGAGTACGAGCAGTACTTC.